The T cell receptor (beta chain) under discussion was sequenced for a study of T cells in Graves' hyperthyroidism and ophthalmopathy. Study summary: Pretreatment peripheral blood was obtained at initial diagnosis.

This clonotype has more than one count but fewer than ten. Graves' hyperthyroidism is called stable when ophthalmopathy does not progress within 18 months. Those patients with uncontrolled infection, other autoimmune disease, pregnancy or lactation were excluded. There are 14 residues in the CDR3. Germline loops: CDR1 SGHTA, CDR2 FQGNSA. The V segment lost 5 bases and the J segment 0 bases; nucleotides outside the gene matches: 3. Authors of the study amplified TCR beta CDR3 regions from RNA transcripts. The HTBI primer set was used in a first-round RT-PCR of the TCR CDR3. Each CDR3 protein is one row after TCRdb ran MiXCR on the multiplex PCR reads. The sample carries a few hundred thousand distinct CDR3 sequences, about a fifth recorded once.

This TCR came from a man between 18 and 35 years old with Graves' hyperthyroidism. Source material: blood. The genes are TRBV7-2 and TRBJ2-7, with 8 bases aligning to TRBD2. The CDR3 sequence: CASSPGLASYEQYF. Written as DNA, the CDR3 is TGTGCCAGCAGCCCAGGACTAGCCTCCTACGAGCAGTACTTC.